The 6 T cell receptor beta chains listed next were all sequenced from one sample in a study of cytomegalovirus exposure and HLA in healthy donors. The primer mix had 60 Vbeta and 13 Jbeta primers. Clones were sequenced by immunoSEQ multiplex PCR, and TCRdb holds only the in-frame ones, with some missing. The sample holds some 200,000 clones, approximately 82% seen once. The sequenced sample consisted of PBMCs. The receptors stem from a woman between 40 and 50 years old in good health and CMV-seronegative.

The J gene is TRBJ2-4, the V gene TRBV30; possible D gene TRBD1, 6 bases. The CDR3 is 16 residues long. V lost 2 bases to trimming and J lost 1 base, with 15 bases between them. Germline CDR1 is GTSNPN and CDR2 is SVGIG (reference sequence). The CDR3 DNA sequence: TGTGCCTGGAGTAACCAGGGGCGGCGTGCCAAAAACATTCAGTACTTC. Residues: CAWSNQGRRAKNIQYF.

The V gene is TRBV18, the J gene TRBJ1-4, with 9 bases fitting TRBD1. Germline loops: CDR1 KGHSH, CDR2 LQKENI. This CDR3 is built from 16 residues. V was pared by 3 bases and J by 4 bases, with 6 bases of the junction left unmatched. CDR3 DNA: TGTGCCAGCTCACCCCTCGGGACAGGGCGTAATGAAAAACTGTTTTTT. The encoded protein is CASSPLGTGRNEKLFF.

The chain uses TRBV6-1 and TRBJ2-7; perhaps TRBD1 as D (7 bases). Germline CDR1 is MNHNS and CDR2 is SASEGT. Trimming left V 6 bases short and J 3 bases short, with 15 bases between. This CDR3 has 14 residues. The CDR3 bases are TGTGCCAGCAGCCAGACAGGGACTCTCTACGAGCAGTACTTC. Its protein is CASSQTGTLYEQYF.

The chain is built from TRBV5-1 and TRBJ2-5; 10 positions agree with TRBD1. This CDR3 has 15 residues. Germline V gene data show CDR1 as SGHRS and CDR2 as YFSETQ. The V segment lost 4 bases and the J segment 5 bases; nucleotides outside the gene matches: 8. CDR3 bases: TGCGCCAGCAGCCTAGGGACAGGGGTTCGGGAGACCCAGTACTTC. This encodes CASSLGTGVRETQYF.

This chain links TRBV5-4 with TRBJ2-2; D ambiguous. Germline assignment: CDR1 SGHNT and CDR2 YYREEE (reference sequence). This CDR3 contains 14 residues. With 4 bases removed from V and 8 bases from J, the gap between germline ends came to 15 bases. Here the CDR3 DNA reads TGTGCCAGCAGCCCCGGGTCCCCCCCGGGGGAGCTGTTTTTT. Protein: CASSPGSPPGELFF.

V and J are TRBV23-1 and TRBJ1-1, with unresolved D. TRBV23-1 falls under the ORF class, with uncertain function. V was shortened by 7 bases and J by 2 bases, with 14 bases between the two germline ends. The CDR3 contains 14 residues. CDR3 DNA: TGCGCCAGCACCTCCCCGGGAGTAAACACTGAAGCTTTCTTT. Residues: CASTSPGVNTEAFF.